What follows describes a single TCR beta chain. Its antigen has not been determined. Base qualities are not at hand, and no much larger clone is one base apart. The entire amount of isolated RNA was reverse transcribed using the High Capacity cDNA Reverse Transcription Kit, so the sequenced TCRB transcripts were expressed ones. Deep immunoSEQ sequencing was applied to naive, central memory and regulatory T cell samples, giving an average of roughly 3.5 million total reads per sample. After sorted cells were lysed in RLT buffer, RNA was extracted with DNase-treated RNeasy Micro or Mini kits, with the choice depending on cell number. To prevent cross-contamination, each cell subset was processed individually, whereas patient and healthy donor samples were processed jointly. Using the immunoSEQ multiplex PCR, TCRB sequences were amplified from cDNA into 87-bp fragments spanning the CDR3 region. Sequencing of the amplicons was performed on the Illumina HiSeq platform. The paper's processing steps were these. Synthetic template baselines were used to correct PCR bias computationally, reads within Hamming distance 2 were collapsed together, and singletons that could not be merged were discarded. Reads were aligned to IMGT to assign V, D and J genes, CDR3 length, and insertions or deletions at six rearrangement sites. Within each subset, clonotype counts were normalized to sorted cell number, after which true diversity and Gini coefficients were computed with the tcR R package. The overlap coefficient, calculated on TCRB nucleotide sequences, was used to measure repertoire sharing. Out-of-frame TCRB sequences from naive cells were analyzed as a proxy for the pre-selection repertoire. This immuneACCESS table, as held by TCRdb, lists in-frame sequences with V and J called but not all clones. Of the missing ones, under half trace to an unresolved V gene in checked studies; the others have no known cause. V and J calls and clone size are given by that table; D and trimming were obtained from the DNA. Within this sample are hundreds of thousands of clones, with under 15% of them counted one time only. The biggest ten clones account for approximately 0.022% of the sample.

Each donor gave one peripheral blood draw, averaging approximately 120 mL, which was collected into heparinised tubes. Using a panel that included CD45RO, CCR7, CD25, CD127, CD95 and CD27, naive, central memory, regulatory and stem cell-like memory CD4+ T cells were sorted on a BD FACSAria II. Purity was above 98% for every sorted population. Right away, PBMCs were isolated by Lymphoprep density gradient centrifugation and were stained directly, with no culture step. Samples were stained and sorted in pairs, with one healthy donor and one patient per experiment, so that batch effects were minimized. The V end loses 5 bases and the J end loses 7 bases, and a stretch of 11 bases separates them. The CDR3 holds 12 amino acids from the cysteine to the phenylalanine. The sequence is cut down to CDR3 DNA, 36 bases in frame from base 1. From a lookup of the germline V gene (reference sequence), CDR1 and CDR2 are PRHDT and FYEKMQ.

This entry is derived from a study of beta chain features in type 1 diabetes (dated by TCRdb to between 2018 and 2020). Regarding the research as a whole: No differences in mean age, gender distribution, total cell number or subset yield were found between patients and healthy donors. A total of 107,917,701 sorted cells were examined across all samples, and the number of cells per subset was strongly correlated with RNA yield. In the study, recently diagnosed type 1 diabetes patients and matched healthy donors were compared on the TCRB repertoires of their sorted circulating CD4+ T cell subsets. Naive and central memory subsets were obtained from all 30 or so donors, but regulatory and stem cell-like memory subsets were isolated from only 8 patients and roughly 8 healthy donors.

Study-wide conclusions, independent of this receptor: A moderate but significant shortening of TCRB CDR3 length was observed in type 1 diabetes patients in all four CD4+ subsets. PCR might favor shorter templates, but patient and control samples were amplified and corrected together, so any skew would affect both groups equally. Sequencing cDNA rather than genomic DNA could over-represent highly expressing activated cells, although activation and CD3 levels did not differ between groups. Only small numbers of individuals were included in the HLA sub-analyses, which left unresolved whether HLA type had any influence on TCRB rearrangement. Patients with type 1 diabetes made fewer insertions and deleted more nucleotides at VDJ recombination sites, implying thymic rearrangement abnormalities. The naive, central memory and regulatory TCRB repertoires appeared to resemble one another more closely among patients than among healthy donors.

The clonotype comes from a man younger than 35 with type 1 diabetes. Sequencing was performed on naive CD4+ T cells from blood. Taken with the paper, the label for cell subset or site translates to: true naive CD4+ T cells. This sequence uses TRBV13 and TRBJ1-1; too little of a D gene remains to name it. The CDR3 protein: CASSPRYGEAFF. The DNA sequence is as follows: TGTGCCAGCAGCCCGAGGTATGGTGAAGCTTTCTTT.